This T cell receptor beta chain originates from a study of T cell responses to AZD1222 COVID-19 vaccine. Notes on the study in general: Donors were largely white British and mainly female; clonal diversity was possibly underestimated. Spike was spanned by vaccine-associated CD4 TCRs, with dominance at 160-218 and 743-854. Unmutated variant regions reportedly attract nearly half of all spike-specific TCRs. Only six people who got AZD1222 tested seropositive at baseline.

Only in-frame clones appear in the TCRdb table, and some are missing; sequencing was by immunoSEQ multiplex PCR. The repertoire holds about 120,000 clones, with approximately 90% as singletons. With regard to this clone: The antigen is not known.

CDR1 is SNHLY, CDR2 FYNNEI, per germline. CDR3 length: 13 residues. V was cut by 6 bases and J by 0 bases, with 8 bases left in between. The source of this sequence is an adult in good health. The chain carries TRBV2 and TRBJ1-1; no clear D gene. The source material was peripheral blood, sampled on day 0 of AZD1222 vaccination. This chain's CDR3 is CASSNYMNTEAFF. CDR3 DNA: TGTGCCAGCAGCAACTACATGAACACTGAAGCTTTCTTT. The whole variable domain, remainder taken from reference TRBV2 and TRBJ1-1, is EPEVTQTPSHQVTQMGQEVILRCVPISNHLYFYWYRQILGQKVEFLVSFYNNEISEKSEIFDDQFSVERPDGSNFTLKIRSTKLEDSAMYFCASSNYMNTEAFFGQGTRLTVV.